The 13 T cell receptor beta chains below were found in one sample sequenced in a study of blood T cell repertoires in COVID-19. Assay: immunoSEQ multiplex PCR; the TCRdb copy retains only in-frame clones and omits some. Of around 100,000 clones detected, around 81% appear once; the ten largest clones hold 13%. Specimen: peripheral blood. The receptors come from a man between 45 and 60 years old with active or convalescent COVID-19.

V and J are TRBV2 and TRBJ2-3, with D tentatively TRBD2 (5 bases). V dropped 5 bases and J dropped 8 bases, with 23 bases sitting between them. CDR1 is SNHLY and CDR2 is FYNNEI in the germline V gene. CDR3 length: 16 residues. In DNA, the CDR3 is TGTGCCAGCAGTTTAACCGAGGCGACGATCGGAGGTACGCAGTATTTT. It encodes CASSLTEATIGGTQYF.

J is TRBJ2-3 and V is TRBV12-5; 7 bases are shared with TRBD1. Germline V CDR1 and CDR2: LGHNT, FRNRAP. The CDR3 runs to 14 residues. V was clipped by 5 bases and J by 3 bases; unmatched bases: 5. CDR3 in amino acids: CASGAGQVTDTQYF. In nucleotides, the CDR3 is TGTGCTAGTGGTGCAGGACAGGTGACAGATACGCAGTATTTT.

The V gene is TRBV3-1 (or the pseudogene TRBV3-2), the J gene TRBJ1-1; TRBD1 aligns across 10 bases. This CDR3 contains 16 residues. V lost 0 bases to trimming and J lost 3 bases; unmatched junction nucleotides: 4. Germline CDR1 LGHDT, CDR2 YNNKEL (reference sequence). CDR3 nucleotides: TGTGCCAGCAGCCAAGAACGAGGACAGGGGGACACTGAAGCTTTCTTT. Translating it yields CASSQERGQGDTEAFF.

This chain links TRBV6-1 with TRBJ1-2; no clear D. Trimming left V 2 bases short and J 3 bases short, with 7 bases between. CDR1 MNHNS and CDR2 SASEGT come from the germline V gene. The CDR3 length is 13 residues. This CDR3 is CASSEREDYGYTF. CDR3 DNA: TGTGCCAGCAGTGAACGGGAAGACTATGGCTACACCTTC.

CDR3 nucleotide sequence: TGTGCCAGGCGGGACCGGGACAGGGGTTACGAGCAGTACTTC. This encodes CARRDRDRGYEQYF. The genes are TRBV2 and TRBJ2-7; TRBD1 matches 10 bases. J lost 4 bases, V lost 9 bases, and 9 bases had no gene match. Per germline, CDR1 SNHLY and CDR2 FYNNEI. There are 14 residues in the CDR3.

This chain connects TRBV11-2 to TRBJ2-3; no clear D. Trimming cost V 1 base and J 1 base, with 9 bases left between them. The CDR3 has 15 residues. CDR1 and CDR2 (germline): SGHAT, FQNNGV. CDR3 sequence (DNA): TGTGCCAGCAGCTTAGGGGCCTTGGGCACAGATACGCAGTATTTT. Its translation: CASSLGALGTDTQYF.

This clone was recorded once. The chain has TRBV19 and TRBJ2-2; tentative D call: TRBD2 (5 bases). CDR3 length equals 15 residues. With 7 bases removed from V and 2 bases from J, the gap between germline ends came to 14 bases. The germline CDR1 and CDR2 sequences are LNHDA and SQIVND (reference sequence). The CDR3 spells CASISAGDNTGELFF. The CDR3 nucleotides read TGTGCCAGTATCTCCGCGGGCGATAACACCGGGGAGCTGTTTTTT. Complete variable domain (other parts from reference TRBV19 and TRBJ2-2): DGGITQSPKYLFRKEGQNVTLSCEQNLNHDAMYWYRQDPGQGLRLIYYSQIVNDFQKGDIAEGYSVSREKKESFPLTVTSAQKNPTAFYLCASISAGDNTGELFFGEGSRLTVL.

The gene calls are TRBV27 and TRBJ2-7; 14 bases match TRBD2. J lost 4 bases, V lost 6 bases, and 2 bases had no gene match. CDR1 is MNHEY, CDR2 SMNVEV, per germline (reference sequence). The CDR3 runs to 14 residues. The CDR3 spells CASRGTSGSYEQYF. The DNA of the CDR3 is TGTGCCAGCAGGGGGACTAGCGGGAGTTACGAGCAGTACTTC.

The chain is built from TRBV11-3 and TRBJ1-2; 7 bases are a match to TRBD1. The CDR3 runs to 14 residues. With 5 bases clipped from V and 8 bases from J, the junction kept 11 bases outside the gene matches. Germline V gene lookup returns CDR1 SGHNT and CDR2 YENEEA. The CDR3 protein is CASSTRQGGFGYTF. Written as DNA, the CDR3 is TGTGCCAGCAGCACCCGACAGGGAGGCTTCGGCTACACCTTC.

The chain is built from TRBV29-1 and TRBJ2-1, with 7 bases lining up with TRBD1. CDR1 SQVTM and CDR2 ANQGSEA come from the germline V gene. Unmatched junction bases numbered 5, after V lost 7 bases and J lost 5 bases. CDR3 length: 12 amino acids. This CDR3 reads CSGAGTDNEQFF. Here the CDR3 DNA reads TGCAGCGGGGCCGGGACAGACAATGAGCAGTTCTTC.

CDR3 sequence: CASSLTWPTGELFF. CDR3 DNA sequence: TGTGCCAGCAGCTTAACGTGGCCCACCGGGGAGCTGTTTTTT. This sequence joins TRBV7-3 and TRBJ2-2; D unresolved. V was shortened by 0 bases and J by 4 bases, with 6 bases between the two germline ends. Germline loops: CDR1 SGHTA, CDR2 FQGTGA. The CDR3 runs 14 residues.

The rearrangement joins TRBV5-1 to TRBJ1-6; D perhaps matches TRBD1 (5 bases). V was pared by 5 bases and J by 6 bases, with 12 bases between. The CDR3 covers 14 residues. CDR1 is SGHRS, CDR2 YFSETQ, per germline. The CDR3 region is CASSMDGGNSPLHF. CDR3 DNA sequence: TGCGCCAGCAGTATGGACGGGGGTAATTCACCCCTCCACTTT.

The rearrangement joins TRBV6-1 to TRBJ2-5; 9 nucleotides agree with TRBD2. From germline, CDR1 is MNHNS and CDR2 SASEGT. The CDR3 is 17 amino acids. V lost 3 bases to trimming and J lost 3 bases; unmatched junction nucleotides: 11. The DNA of the CDR3 is TGTGCCAGCAGTGACTACCCACCGGCTAGCGGGAAAGAGACCCAGTACTTC. This gives the protein CASSDYPPASGKETQYF.